This TCR beta chain was observed in a study of T cell repertoires in cytomegalovirus infection. Overall study: HLA-B-restricted CMV epitopes that are well studied were used alongside recently identified HLA-C-restricted ones. Both a matching HLA type and CMV infection were indicated by public TCR beta signatures.

Study results and limitations: There were HLA-C-restricted CMV-specific TCR beta clonotypes dominating the ex vivo response.

Germline V gene sequence: CDR1 PRHDT, CDR2 FYEKMQ (reference sequence). V was pared by 4 bases and J by 11 bases, with 21 bases between. The CDR3 sequence is 15 residues long. MiXCR was run by TCRdb on the reads, yielding one entry per CDR3 protein. Here the sample spans fewer than 1,000,000 distinct CDR3 sequences, roughly 30% being singletons. This clonotype was found once. The antigen is undetermined. This specimen consisted of cultured CD8+ T cells from PBMCs, obtained from culture after CMV antigen stimulation. This receptor was obtained from a human donor in good health (CMV status not recorded). Some clones in this sample may be carry-over from other donors' samples. The chain joins TRBV13 to TRBJ2-4; D perhaps matches TRBD1 (6 bases). The DNA for the CDR3 is TGTGCCAGCAGCTCCAGGGGCTCTAGAACTGACGTTCAGTACTTC. This gives the protein CASSSRGSRTDVQYF.